This T cell receptor (beta chain) was observed in a study of blood T cells in healthy people across ages. For the second PCR, which ran for about 6 to 12 cycles, a sample-barcoded 5' primer and a J-beta primer mix were used. Every cDNA molecule bore a tag from a template-switch adaptor containing 12 random nucleotides. TCRdb re-called the 5' RACE reads with MiXCR, one entry per CDR3 protein. The sample consists of about 900,000 distinct CDR3 sequences, around 68% of them appearing once. This CDR3 is built from 16 residues. From germline, CDR1 is LGHNA and CDR2 YNFKEQ. A word on this clonotype: The target antigen is unknown.

The donors, aged roughly 6 to 95, were healthy Caucasians from Russia. Isolation of PBMCs gave at least 6 million cells per sample. Regarding the study as a whole: Percentage of naive T cells showed a strong correlation with TCR beta diversity.

The sequenced sample was blood. This chain links TRBV4-2 with TRBJ2-4; weak D call: TRBD1 (6 bases). TRBJ2-7 matches the DNA end more closely, so the J call is doubtful. This receptor was identified in a man aged 25 to 40 in good health. CDR3 amino acids: CASSQDNTGPTYEQYF. The CDR3, as DNA: TGTGCCAGCAGCCAAGATAATACAGGGCCTACCTACGAGCAGTACTTC.